These 23 T cell receptor beta chains were all obtained from the same sample, sequenced in a study of cytomegalovirus exposure and HLA in healthy donors. PCR primers comprised 60 Vbeta and 13 Jbeta primers. Sequencing was performed with immunoSEQ multiplex PCR; in TCRdb, only in-frame clones are kept and a portion is missing. The data contain over 100,000 clones, around 60% of them seen just once; the ten biggest clones take up 4.5% to 5%. Sequenced material: PBMCs. These receptors came from a human donor in good health.

This chain uses TRBV4-2 with TRBJ2-1, with 12 bases lining up with TRBD2. V trimming: 3 bases; J trimming: 8 bases; junction bases outside the gene matches: 2. In germline, CDR1 is LGHNA, CDR2 YNFKEQ. The CDR3 runs 14 residues. The CDR3 region is CASSQASGRDEQFF. The CDR3 DNA follows: TGTGCCAGCAGCCAGGCTAGCGGGAGGGATGAGCAGTTCTTC.

V is TRBV6-1 and J is TRBJ1-4, with D possibly matching TRBD1 (5 bases). The V and J ends lost 8 bases and 8 bases respectively, with 15 bases between them. This CDR3 contains 13 residues. Germline V gives CDR1 MNHNS, CDR2 SASEGT. As DNA, the CDR3 is TGTGCCAGCTTACGGGGGGTGTCGGAAAAACTGTTTTTT. Amino acids: CASLRGVSEKLFF.

Note on this clone: The same CDR3 can be traced to other DNA sequences in this sample. The CDR3 sequence is CASSSQGYEQYF. CDR3 nucleotide sequence: TGCGCCAGCAGCTCACAGGGTTACGAGCAGTACTTC. The J gene is TRBJ2-7, the V gene TRBV5-1; perhaps TRBD1 as D (6 bases). The germline CDR1 and CDR2 sequences are SGHRS and YFSETQ. The CDR3 loop spans 12 amino acids. Trimming stripped 3 bases from V and 4 bases from J, with 8 bases between.

The genes are TRBV7-9 and TRBJ2-5, with D maybe TRBD1 (8 bases). The germline V and J ends were trimmed by 5 bases and 4 bases, with 17 bases remaining between them. Per germline, CDR1 SEHNR and CDR2 FQNEAQ (reference sequence). This CDR3 is built from 15 residues. The CDR3 DNA reads as TGTGCCAGCAGCCTAAATACAGGGGGGGTAGAGACCCAGTACTTC. Encoded protein: CASSLNTGGVETQYF.

This clone turned up a few times. The chain links TRBV10-3 to TRBJ2-1, with a tentative D call TRBD2 (5 bases). Germline lookup yields CDR1 ENHRY and CDR2 SYGVKD. This CDR3 spans 14 amino acids. V lost 6 bases and J lost 2, with 11 bases in between. CDR3 coding DNA: TGTGCCATCAGCATCGGGGATGCCTACAATGAGCAGTTCTTC. This codes for CAISIGDAYNEQFF.

This clone was detected only once. V and J are TRBV9 and TRBJ2-3, with 8 nucleotides matching TRBD1. Germline V gene sequence: CDR1 SGDLS, CDR2 YYNGEE. Losses at the gene ends were 2 bases for V and 2 bases for J; bases not matched to a gene: 7. The CDR3 has 16 amino acids. The CDR3: CASSVSGTGDTDTQYF. In DNA form, the CDR3 reads TGTGCCAGCAGCGTCTCCGGGACAGGAGACACAGATACGCAGTATTTT.

This clone has a handful of counts. The J gene is TRBJ2-2, the V gene TRBV7-9, with TRBD1 matching 8 bases. Germline lookup yields CDR1 SEHNR and CDR2 FQNEAQ (reference sequence). The CDR3 length is 16 residues. Germline trimming cut 2 bases from V and 4 bases from J; bases unmatched to any gene: 6. CDR3 in DNA: TGTGCCAGCAGCTTACCCGGGACAGGCACCACCGGGGAGCTGTTTTTT. This translates into CASSLPGTGTTGELFF.

The rearrangement joins TRBV5-1 to TRBJ1-3, with D possibly TRBD1 on 5 matching bases. The CDR3 spans 14 residues. Germline V gene lookup returns CDR1 SGHRS and CDR2 YFSETQ. V was trimmed by 4 bases and J by 1 base, leaving 9 bases between them. CDR3 DNA: TGCGCCAGCAGCAAAGGGGCTTCTGGAAACACCATATATTTT. Protein product: CASSKGASGNTIYF.

The CDR3 is CASSVGGGNQPQHF. The DNA for the CDR3 is TGTGCCAGCAGCGTAGGGGGGGGCAATCAGCCCCAGCATTTT. The chain is built from TRBV9 and TRBJ1-5, with D perhaps matching TRBD1 (5 bases). Per germline, CDR1 SGDLS and CDR2 YYNGEE. The V and J ends lost 0 bases and 2 bases respectively, with 6 bases between them. The CDR3 covers 14 residues. Based on the CDR3 plus reference TRBV9 and TRBJ1-5, the full variable domain is DSGVTQTPKHLITATGQRVTLRCSPRSGDLSVYWYQQSLDQGLQFLIQYYNGEERAKGNILERFSAQQFPDLHSELNLSSLELGDSALYFCASSVGGGNQPQHFGDGTRLSIL.

The chain combines TRBV28 with TRBJ2-3; 11 bases are a match to TRBD1. Looked up from germline, CDR1 is MDHEN and CDR2 is SYDVKM. CDR3 size: 16 residues. V shed 7 bases, J shed 4 bases, and the junction held 10 bases outside the gene matches. The DNA for the CDR3 is TGTGCCAGCAACAAATCCGGGACAGGGGGTGCAGATACGCAGTATTTT. It yields the protein CASNKSGTGGADTQYF.

The count of this clone is one. The chain joins TRBV27 to TRBJ1-5; a possible D gene is TRBD1 (5 bases). This CDR3 region has 15 residues. Germline CDR1 and CDR2: MNHEY and SMNVEV (reference sequence). V was shortened by 5 bases and J by 5 bases, with 16 bases between the two germline ends. The CDR3 DNA is TGTGCCAGCAGTCGAACAGGAAATAGGGATCAGCCCCAGCATTTT. As protein: CASSRTGNRDQPQHF.

This chain joins TRBV28 and TRBJ2-1; 9 bases agree with TRBD2. The V gene end was trimmed by 6 bases and the J gene end by 1 base; junction bases not matched to a gene: 4. The CDR3 totals 15 residues. From germline, CDR1 is MDHEN and CDR2 SYDVKM. CDR3 nucleotides: TGTGCCAGCAGGTTGCTAGCGGGGTCCTACAATGAGCAGTTCTTC. It is translated as CASRLLAGSYNEQFF.

The chain uses TRBV11-2 and TRBJ2-7, with D perhaps TRBD2 (5 bases). V lost 5 bases to trimming and J lost 2 bases, with 16 bases between them. The CDR3 totals 15 residues. Per germline, CDR1 SGHAT and CDR2 FQNNGV. CDR3 in amino acids: CASSHTAVATYEQYF. DNA for the CDR3: TGTGCCAGCAGCCATACGGCGGTAGCGACCTACGAGCAGTACTTC.

The J gene is TRBJ2-7, the V gene TRBV5-4; 10 nucleotides line up with TRBD2. Germline V gives CDR1 SGHNT, CDR2 YYREEE (reference sequence). V trimming: 4 bases; J trimming: 7 bases; junction bases outside the gene matches: 14. The length of the CDR3 is 16 residues. The CDR3: CASSPPPSGREGEQYF. CDR3 bases: TGTGCCAGCAGCCCTCCGCCTAGCGGGAGAGAAGGGGAGCAGTACTTC. Combining the CDR3 with reference TRBV5-4 and TRBJ2-7 gives the whole variable domain ETGVTQSPTHLIKTRGQQVTLRCSSQSGHNTVSWYQQALGQGPQFIFQYYREEENGRGNFPPRFSGLQFPNYSSELNVNALELDDSALYLCASSPPPSGREGEQYFGPGTRLTVT.

The chain combines TRBV21-1 with TRBJ2-6; the D segment call TRBD2 is taken from the table without a DNA check. TRBV21-1 is a pseudogene segment. The CDR3 extends over 18 amino acids. The CDR3 nucleotides read TGTGCCAGCAGCAAAGCGGGTTGGAGGGACTCTGGGGCCAACGTCCTGACTTTC. It encodes CASSKAGWRDSGANVLTF.

This clone was counted only a few times. J is TRBJ1-5 and V is TRBV7-3; D is unresolved. The germline V gene encodes CDR1 SGHTA and CDR2 FQGTGA. The V end was cut by 7 bases, the J end by 2 bases, with 6 bases between. The CDR3 totals 12 residues. In DNA form, the CDR3 reads TGTGCCAGCACCAGGCGCAATCAGCCCCAGCATTTT. This codes for CASTRRNQPQHF.

This sequence joins TRBV5-6 and TRBJ2-5, with 10 positions matching TRBD2. The V gene's germline CDR1 is SGHDT and CDR2 YYEEEE. CDR3 length: 16 residues. V trimming: 4 bases; J trimming: 0 bases; junction bases outside the gene matches: 6. In DNA form, the CDR3 reads TGTGCCAGCAGCCCTAGACTAGCGGGCTACCAAGAGACCCAGTACTTC. As protein: CASSPRLAGYQETQYF.

This clone was seen once. The chain couples TRBV10-3 to TRBJ2-5; possible D gene TRBD1, 6 bases. The V end was cut by 6 bases, the J end by 2 bases, with 13 bases between. Germline CDR1 is ENHRY and CDR2 is SYGVKD. This CDR3 is built from 14 residues. CDR3 amino acids: CAIRLDRDQETQYF. The CDR3, as DNA: TGTGCCATCAGATTGGACAGAGATCAAGAGACCCAGTACTTC.

CDR3 protein: CASSPHSGNSYEQYF. Written as DNA, the CDR3 is TGTGCCAGCAGTCCGCATAGCGGAAACTCCTACGAGCAGTACTTC. The rearrangement links TRBV28 to TRBJ2-7; weak D call: TRBD2 (6 bases). The germline V gene encodes CDR1 MDHEN and CDR2 SYDVKM. The CDR3 runs 15 residues. The germline V and J ends were trimmed by 5 bases and 0 bases, with 14 bases remaining between them.

This clone was counted between two and nine times. This chain connects TRBV29-1 to TRBJ2-6; 7 bases agree with TRBD1. The V gene's germline CDR1 is SQVTM and CDR2 ANQGSEA. V lost 6 bases, J lost 0 bases, and 8 bases stayed unmatched. This CDR3 contains 16 residues. The CDR3 region is CSVAQTGTSGANVLTF. The CDR3 DNA reads TGCAGCGTGGCGCAGACAGGGACCTCTGGGGCCAACGTCCTGACTTTC.

The gene calls are TRBV7-9 and TRBJ2-1; TRBD1 is a possible D gene (6 bases). CDR3 length: 13 residues. Germline V gene sequence: CDR1 SEHNR, CDR2 FQNEAQ (reference sequence). Trimming stripped 0 bases from V and 7 bases from J, with 7 bases between. Here the CDR3 DNA reads TGTGCCAGCAGCTTAGCGCAGGGGAATGAGCAGTTCTTC. It encodes CASSLAQGNEQFF.

This clone was observed once. The chain joins TRBV4-1 to TRBJ1-1; D is unclear. The CDR3 runs 16 residues. The V end was cut by 5 bases, the J end by 1 base, with 17 bases between. Germline lookup yields CDR1 MGHRA and CDR2 YSYEKL. CDR3 protein: CASSAKEYPRNTEAFF. Written as DNA, the CDR3 is TGCGCCAGCAGCGCAAAAGAGTATCCACGGAACACTGAAGCTTTCTTT.

This chain joins TRBV30 and TRBJ2-4; tentatively, D is TRBD1 (6 bases). Germline lookup yields CDR1 GTSNPN and CDR2 SVGIG (reference sequence). This CDR3 has 12 residues. V was shortened by 7 bases and J by 6 bases, with 13 bases between the two germline ends. Here the CDR3 reads CASTGYGNIQYF. Here the CDR3 DNA reads TGTGCCTCCACAGGGTACGGAAACATTCAGTACTTC. Full variable domain (outside the CDR3, taken from reference TRBV30 and TRBJ2-4): SQTIHQWPATLVQPVGSPLSLECTVEGTSNPNLYWYRQAAGRGLQLLFYSVGIGQISSEVPQNLSASRPQDRQFILSSKKLLLSDSGFYLCASTGYGNIQYFGAGTRLSVL.